Below, 22 T cell receptor beta chains from the same sample are listed, as sequenced in a study of cytomegalovirus exposure and HLA in healthy donors (dated by TCRdb to the late 2010s). The protocol used for the library was the immunoSEQ multiplex PCR assay. For the multiplex PCR, a mixture combining 60 forward primers for TCR Vbeta segments and 13 reverse primers for TCR Jbeta segments was used. TCRdb took over this immuneACCESS table, retaining in-frame rearrangements with V and J assigned. Such tables are incomplete; in checked studies, under half of the missing clones stem from an unresolved V gene, and the remainder is unexplained. Here the sample has some 110,000 clones; roughly four fifths occur a single time. The biggest ten clones account for approximately 13% of the sample. The material sequenced was PBMCs. Source of these receptors: a woman aged 55-70 years in good health and CMV-seropositive.

The V and J genes are TRBV6-5 and TRBJ2-2, with a weak D call TRBD1 (6 bases). The V gene lost 5 bases and the J gene lost 5 bases, with 15 bases spanning the gap. Germline lookup yields CDR1 MNHEY and CDR2 SVGAGI. The CDR3 has 15 amino acids. CDR3 protein: CASSRKGEGTGELFF. In nucleotides, the CDR3 is TGTGCCAGCAGTAGAAAGGGGGAAGGGACCGGGGAGCTGTTTTTT.

The chain links TRBV19 to TRBJ2-1, with 10 nucleotides matching TRBD1. From germline, CDR1 is LNHDA and CDR2 SQIVND (reference sequence). This CDR3 has 15 amino acids. V lost 2 bases, J lost 10 bases, and 8 bases stayed unmatched. The CDR3 region has the DNA TGTGCCAGTAGTATAACCGGGACAGGGGATAGAGAGCAGTTCTTC. It specifies CASSITGTGDREQFF.

V is TRBV9 and J is TRBJ2-2, with D perhaps TRBD2 (6 bases). Trimming left V 7 bases short and J 7 bases short, with 17 bases between. CDR1 and CDR2 (germline): SGDLS, YYNGEE. The CDR3 extends over 14 amino acids. The CDR3 loop is CASRPASEVGELFF. The CDR3 nucleotides read TGTGCCAGCCGCCCGGCTAGCGAGGTCGGGGAGCTGTTTTTT.

Points on this clone: The junction and the germline gene differ at one end; a read error may be behind it. The chain links TRBV5-1 to TRBJ2-2; 7 bases map to TRBD1. This CDR3 has 14 residues. Germline V gene data show CDR1 as SGHRS and CDR2 as YFSETQ. The CDR3 sequence: CATYQGQNSGELFF. CDR3 nucleotides: TGCGCCACCTACCAGGGACAGAACTCCGGGGAGCTGTTTTTT.

J is TRBJ1-4 and V is TRBV7-9; D gene ambiguous. The germline V gene encodes CDR1 SEHNR and CDR2 FQNEAQ (reference sequence). Trimming removed 5 bases from V and 4 bases from J, with 11 bases in between. The CDR3 is made up of 14 amino acids. The CDR3 reads CASSQQASNEKLFF. The CDR3 coding sequence is TGTGCCAGCAGCCAACAAGCTAGTAATGAAAAACTGTTTTTT.

The J gene is TRBJ1-4, the V gene TRBV4-1, with a possible D match to TRBD1 (6 bases). Germline-derived CDR1 and CDR2 are MGHRA and YSYEKL. Trimming removed 6 bases from V and 8 bases from J, with 10 bases in between. The CDR3 consists of 12 residues. Written as DNA, the CDR3 is TGCGCCAGCAGTCGAGACAGGGAAAAACTGTTTTTT. Encoded protein: CASSRDREKLFF.

CDR3: CASSIDTAGSSYNEQFF. The DNA of the CDR3 is TGTGCCAGTAGTATAGATACGGCGGGGAGCTCCTACAATGAGCAGTTCTTC. The chain couples TRBV19 to TRBJ2-1, with a possible D match to TRBD2 (6 bases). Between the trimmed V and J ends, which lost 0 bases and 0 bases, there was a span of 12 bases. The CDR3 totals 17 residues. The germline CDR1 and CDR2 sequences are LNHDA and SQIVND (reference sequence).

The rearrangement joins TRBV2 to TRBJ2-3, with D perhaps matching TRBD2 (7 bases). V shed 3 bases and J shed 4 bases, with 8 bases lying between them. The CDR3 is 13 amino acids. CDR1 and CDR2 (germline): SNHLY, FYNNEI. The CDR3 region is CASSERGPDTQYF. CDR3 in DNA: TGTGCCAGCAGTGAGCGGGGGCCAGATACGCAGTATTTT.

The gene calls are TRBV5-1 and TRBJ2-7, with 10 bases identical to TRBD2. With 1 base clipped from V and 2 bases from J, the junction kept 3 bases outside the gene matches. Germline assignment: CDR1 SGHRS and CDR2 YFSETQ. This CDR3 comprises 15 residues. The CDR3 spells CASSLRLAGAYEQYF. CDR3 DNA sequence: TGCGCCAGCAGCTTGCGGCTAGCGGGGGCCTACGAGCAGTACTTC.

The rearrangement links TRBV7-2 to TRBJ2-7; no firm D call. This CDR3 spans 12 amino acids. Germline lookup yields CDR1 SGHTA and CDR2 FQGNSA. Between the trimmed V and J ends, which lost 4 bases and 5 bases, there was a span of 9 bases. Here the CDR3 reads CASSSVINEQYF. CDR3 coding DNA: TGTGCCAGCAGCTCAGTAATCAACGAGCAGTACTTC.

This rearrangement joins TRBV6-1 to TRBJ2-5; TRBD1 might be the D (8 bases). CDR1 and CDR2 from the germline V gene are MNHNS and SASEGT. The CDR3 is 14 residues long. The CDR3 nucleotides are TGTGCGATCCAGGGGGCGGGGGCGGAGGAGACCCAGTACTTC. Residues: CAIQGAGAEETQYF.

This clone was recorded once. The germline gene is not matched at one end of the junction; a read error may be the cause. The rearrangement uses TRBV5-6 and TRBJ2-3; 10 positions agree with TRBD1. The CDR3 is 11 residues long. From germline, CDR1 is SGHDT and CDR2 YYEEEE. The CDR3 loop reads CASSPGQGLDF. DNA for the CDR3: TGTGCCAGCAGCCCGGGACAGGGGTTGGATTTT.

This clone was found a few times. V usage is TRBV6-5 and J usage is TRBJ1-2; 7 bases are a match to TRBD1. V dropped 6 bases and J dropped 6; count of bases not matched to a gene: 7. The CDR3 contains 13 residues. Germline V lookup: CDR1 MNHEY, CDR2 SVGAGI. CDR3 DNA sequence: TGTGCCAGCAGAGGGGGCGCGAAGGATGGCTACACCTTC. Residues: CASRGGAKDGYTF.

The gene calls are TRBV6-5 and TRBJ1-5, with unresolved D. The CDR3 is 14 amino acids. With 4 bases removed from V and 1 base from J, the gap between germline ends came to 8 bases. Germline V CDR1 and CDR2: MNHEY, SVGAGI. DNA of the CDR3: TGTGCCAGCAGTTTCGCGGGAAGCAATCAGCCCCAGCATTTT. Amino acids: CASSFAGSNQPQHF.

J is TRBJ1-3 and V is TRBV2; 7 bases map to TRBD1. Germline CDR1 is SNHLY and CDR2 is FYNNEI. This CDR3 spans 14 amino acids. J lost 2 bases, V lost 9 bases, and 7 bases had no gene match. CDR3 sequence: CASSTGAAGNTIYF. CDR3 nucleotide sequence: TGTGCCAGTTCAACAGGGGCGGCTGGAAACACCATATATTTT.

This CDR3 reads CASRVQGREPKTQYF. CDR3 coding DNA: TGCGCCAGCAGAGTTCAGGGGAGGGAGCCCAAGACCCAGTACTTC. The chain is built from TRBV5-1 and TRBJ2-5; perhaps TRBD2 as D (7 bases). Trimming took off 5 bases at V and 6 bases at J, with 20 bases between the two ends. The CDR3 is 15 amino acids. Germline CDR1 SGHRS, CDR2 YFSETQ.

This clone was picked up a small number of times. The V gene is TRBV5-6, the J gene TRBJ1-5, with TRBD1 matching 9 bases. Per germline, CDR1 SGHDT and CDR2 YYEEEE. This CDR3 has 15 residues. Trimming removed 3 bases from V and 3 bases from J; junction bases left unmatched: 4. The CDR3 region is CASSSGQGLNQPQHF. Written as DNA, the CDR3 is TGTGCCAGCAGCTCGGGACAGGGCCTCAATCAGCCCCAGCATTTT.

The J gene is TRBJ1-2, the V gene TRBV6-5; tentatively, D is TRBD1 (5 bases). The germline V gene encodes CDR1 MNHEY and CDR2 SVGAGI. Trimming shortened V by 6 bases and J by 8 bases, and 19 bases separated the two germline ends. The CDR3 sequence is 14 residues long. The CDR3 region has the DNA TGTGCCAGCAGCCCGCGCGGGGCAGGATGGGGCTACACCTTC. Translating gives CASSPRGAGWGYTF.

The chain combines TRBV7-3 with TRBJ2-6; D possibly corresponds to TRBD2 (5 bases). Trimming stripped 5 bases from V and 4 bases from J, with 15 bases between. Germline lookup yields CDR1 SGHTA and CDR2 FQGTGA. This CDR3 is 16 amino acids long. CDR3 in DNA: TGTGCCAGCAGCGCAGGACTGGCTATCGGGGCCAACGTCCTGACTTTC. Translating gives CASSAGLAIGANVLTF. Full variable domain (rest looked up from reference TRBV7-3 and TRBJ2-6): GAGVSQTPSNKVTEKGKYVELRCDPISGHTALYWYRQSLGQGPEFLIYFQGTGAADDSGLPNDRFFAVRPEGSVSTLKIQRTERGDSAVYLCASSAGLAIGANVLTFGAGSRLTVL.

The chain combines TRBV7-9 with TRBJ2-2; no reliable D call. V lost 1 base and J 4 bases, leaving 4 bases between the germline ends. Germline V lookup: CDR1 SEHNR, CDR2 FQNEAQ (reference sequence). The CDR3 is 13 amino acids. DNA for the CDR3: TGTGCCAGCAGCTTAGTCCTCACCGGGGAGCTGTTTTTT. Translated: CASSLVLTGELFF. The whole variable domain, remainder taken from reference TRBV7-9 and TRBJ2-2, is DTGVSQNPRHKITKRGQNVTFRCDPISEHNRLYWYRQTLGQGPEFLTYFQNEAQLEKSRLLSDRFSAERPKGSFSTLEIQRTEQGDSAMYLCASSLVLTGELFFGEGSRLTVL.

The genes are TRBV9 and TRBJ1-4; D remains unclear. This CDR3 is built from 16 residues. Trimming stripped 0 bases from V and 8 bases from J, with 17 bases between. In germline, CDR1 is SGDLS, CDR2 YYNGEE. The DNA of the CDR3 is TGTGCCAGCAGCGTAGGACGGTCAACAGCTGGAGAAAAACTGTTTTTT. This gives the protein CASSVGRSTAGEKLFF.

The J gene is TRBJ2-1, the V gene TRBV5-1, with D perhaps TRBD2 (6 bases). The CDR3 has 15 amino acids. Looked up from germline, CDR1 is SGHRS and CDR2 is YFSETQ. V was cut by 5 bases and J by 0 bases, with 12 bases left in between. The CDR3 bases are TGCGCCAGCAGGATGGCGGGGTCCTCCTACAATGAGCAGTTCTTC. As protein: CASRMAGSSYNEQFF.